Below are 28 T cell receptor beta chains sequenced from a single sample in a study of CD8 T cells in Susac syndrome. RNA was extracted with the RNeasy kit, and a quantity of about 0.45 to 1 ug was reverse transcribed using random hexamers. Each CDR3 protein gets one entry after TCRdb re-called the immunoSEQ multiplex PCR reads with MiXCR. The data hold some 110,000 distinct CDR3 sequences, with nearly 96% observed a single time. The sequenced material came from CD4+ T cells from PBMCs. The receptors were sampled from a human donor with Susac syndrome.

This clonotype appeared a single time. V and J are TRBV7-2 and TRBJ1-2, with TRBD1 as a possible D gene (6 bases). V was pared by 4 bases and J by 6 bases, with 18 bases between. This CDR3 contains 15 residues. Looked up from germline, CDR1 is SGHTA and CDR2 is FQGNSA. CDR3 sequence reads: CASSSEQGTFHGYTF. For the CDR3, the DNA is TGTGCCAGCAGCTCCGAACAGGGAACCTTTCATGGCTACACCTTC. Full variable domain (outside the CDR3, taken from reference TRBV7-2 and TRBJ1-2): GAGVSQSPSNKVTEKGKDVELRCDPISGHTALYWYRQSLGQGLEFLIYFQGNSAPDKSGLPSDRFSAERTGGSVSTLTIQRTQQEDSAVYLCASSSEQGTFHGYTFGSGTRLTVV.

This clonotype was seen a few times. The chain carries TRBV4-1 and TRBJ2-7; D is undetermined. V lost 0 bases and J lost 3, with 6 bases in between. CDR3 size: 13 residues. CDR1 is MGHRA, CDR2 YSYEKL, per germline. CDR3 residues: CASSQDWGYEQYF. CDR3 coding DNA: TGCGCCAGCAGCCAAGATTGGGGCTACGAGCAGTACTTC.

The CDR3, as DNA: TGCAGCGTTGATTATAAGTGGGTCCCGGAGACCCAGTACTTC. Encoded protein: CSVDYKWVPETQYF. The chain uses TRBV29-1 and TRBJ2-5; D is unresolved. CDR1 SQVTM and CDR2 ANQGSEA come from the germline V gene. The CDR3 extends over 14 amino acids. Trimming pared 3 bases from V and 5 bases from J, leaving 16 bases between.

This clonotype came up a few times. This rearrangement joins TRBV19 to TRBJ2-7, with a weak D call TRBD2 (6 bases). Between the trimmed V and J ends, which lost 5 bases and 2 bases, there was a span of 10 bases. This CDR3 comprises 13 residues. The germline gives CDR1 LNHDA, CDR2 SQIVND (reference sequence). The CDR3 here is CASSLEGPYEQYF. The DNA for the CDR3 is TGTGCCAGTAGTCTGGAGGGCCCCTACGAGCAGTACTTC.

The CDR3 DNA follows: TGTGCCTGGAGTGGAGTCAGCTACGAGCAGTACTTC. Translated: CAWSGVSYEQYF. The chain links TRBV30 to TRBJ2-7; no clear D. With 1 base removed from V and 3 bases from J, the gap between germline ends came to 7 bases. The CDR3 is made up of 12 amino acids. CDR1 is GTSNPN and CDR2 is SVGIG in the germline V gene (reference sequence).

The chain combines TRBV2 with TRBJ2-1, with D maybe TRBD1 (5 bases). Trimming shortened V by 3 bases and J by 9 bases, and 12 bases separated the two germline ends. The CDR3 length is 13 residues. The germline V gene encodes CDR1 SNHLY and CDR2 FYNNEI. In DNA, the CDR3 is TGTGCCAGCAGTGACCAGGGAATGGGTGAGCAGTTCTTC. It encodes CASSDQGMGEQFF.

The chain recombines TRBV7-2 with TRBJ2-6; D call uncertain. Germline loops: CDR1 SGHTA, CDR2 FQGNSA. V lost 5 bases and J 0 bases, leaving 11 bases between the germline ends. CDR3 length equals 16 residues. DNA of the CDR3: TGTGCCAGCAGCCACCGACGGACCTCTGGGGCCAACGTCCTGACTTTC. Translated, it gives CASSHRRTSGANVLTF.

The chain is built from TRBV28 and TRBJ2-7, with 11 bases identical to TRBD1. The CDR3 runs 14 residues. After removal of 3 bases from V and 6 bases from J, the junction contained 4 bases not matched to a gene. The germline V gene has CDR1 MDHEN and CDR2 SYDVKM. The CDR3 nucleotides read TGTGCCAGCAGTTTCGGGACAGGGGGTAGCGAGCAGTACTTC. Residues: CASSFGTGGSEQYF.

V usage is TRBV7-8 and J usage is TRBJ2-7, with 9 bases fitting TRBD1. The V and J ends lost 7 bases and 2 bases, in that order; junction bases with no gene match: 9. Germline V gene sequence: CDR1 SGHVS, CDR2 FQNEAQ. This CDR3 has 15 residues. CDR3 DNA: TGTGCCAGCAACTCCCCCGGGACAGGGACCTACGAGCAGTACTTC. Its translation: CASNSPGTGTYEQYF.

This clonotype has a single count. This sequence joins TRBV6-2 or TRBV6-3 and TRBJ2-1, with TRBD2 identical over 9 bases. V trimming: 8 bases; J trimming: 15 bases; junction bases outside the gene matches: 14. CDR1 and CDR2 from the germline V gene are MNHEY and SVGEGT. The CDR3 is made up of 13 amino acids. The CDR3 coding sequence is TGTGCCAGCCATAGCGGGAGTCGCAGTGAGGGGTTCTTC. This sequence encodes CASHSGSRSEGFF.

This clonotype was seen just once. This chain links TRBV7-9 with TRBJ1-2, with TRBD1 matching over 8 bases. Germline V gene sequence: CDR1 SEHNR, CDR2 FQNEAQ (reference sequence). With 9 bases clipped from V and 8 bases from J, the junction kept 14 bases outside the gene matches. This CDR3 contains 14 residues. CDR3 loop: CASTTQGAAPGYTF. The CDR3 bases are TGTGCCAGTACCACCCAGGGGGCGGCTCCCGGCTACACCTTC.

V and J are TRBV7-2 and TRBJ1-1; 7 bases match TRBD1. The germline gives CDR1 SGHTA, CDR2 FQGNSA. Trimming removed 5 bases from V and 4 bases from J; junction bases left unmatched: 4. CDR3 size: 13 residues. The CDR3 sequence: CASSLRQGTEAFF. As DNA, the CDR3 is TGTGCCAGCAGCCTACGACAGGGCACTGAAGCTTTCTTT.

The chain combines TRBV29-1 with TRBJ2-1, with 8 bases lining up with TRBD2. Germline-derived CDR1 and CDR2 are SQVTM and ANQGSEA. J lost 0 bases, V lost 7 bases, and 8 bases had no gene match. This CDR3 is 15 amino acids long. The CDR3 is CSAGRAPGSYNEQFF. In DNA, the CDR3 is TGCAGCGCCGGGAGGGCGCCGGGCTCCTACAATGAGCAGTTCTTC.

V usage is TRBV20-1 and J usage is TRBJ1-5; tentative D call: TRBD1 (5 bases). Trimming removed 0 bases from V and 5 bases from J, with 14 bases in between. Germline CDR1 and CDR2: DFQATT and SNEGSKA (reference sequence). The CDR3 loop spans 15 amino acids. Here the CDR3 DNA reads TGCAGTGCTAGAGACGGGGCGGTGTGGGATCAGCCCCAGCATTTT. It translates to CSARDGAVWDQPQHF.

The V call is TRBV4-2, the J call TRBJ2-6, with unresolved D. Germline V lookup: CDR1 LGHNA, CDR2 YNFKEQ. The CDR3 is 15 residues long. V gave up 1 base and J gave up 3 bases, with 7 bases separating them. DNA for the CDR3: TGTGCCAGCAGCCAAGGTCTAGATGGGGCCAACGTCCTGACTTTC. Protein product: CASSQGLDGANVLTF.

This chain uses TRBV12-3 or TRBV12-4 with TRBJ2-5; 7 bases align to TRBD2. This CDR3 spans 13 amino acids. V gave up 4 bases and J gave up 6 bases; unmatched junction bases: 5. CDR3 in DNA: TGTGCCAGCAGTTGGGAGGGAGAAAAGACCCAGTACTTC. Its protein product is CASSWEGEKTQYF.

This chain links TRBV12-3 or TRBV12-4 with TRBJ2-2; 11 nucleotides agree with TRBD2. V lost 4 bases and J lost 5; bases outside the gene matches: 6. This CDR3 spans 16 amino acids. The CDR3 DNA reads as TGTGCCAGCAGTTACATAGCGGGAGGGAGTACCGGGGAGCTGTTTTTT. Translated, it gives CASSYIAGGSTGELFF.

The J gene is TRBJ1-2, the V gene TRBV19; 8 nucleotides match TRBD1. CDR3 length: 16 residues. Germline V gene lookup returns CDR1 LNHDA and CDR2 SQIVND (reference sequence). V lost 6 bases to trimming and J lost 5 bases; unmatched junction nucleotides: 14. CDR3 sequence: CASRTGTGTLEYGYTF. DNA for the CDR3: TGTGCCAGTAGAACCGGGACAGGAACCTTAGAATATGGCTACACCTTC. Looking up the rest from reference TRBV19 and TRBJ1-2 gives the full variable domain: DGGITQSPKYLFRKEGQNVTLSCEQNLNHDAMYWYRQDPGQGLRLIYYSQIVNDFQKGDIAEGYSVSREKKESFPLTVTSAQKNPTAFYLCASRTGTGTLEYGYTFGSGTRLTVV.

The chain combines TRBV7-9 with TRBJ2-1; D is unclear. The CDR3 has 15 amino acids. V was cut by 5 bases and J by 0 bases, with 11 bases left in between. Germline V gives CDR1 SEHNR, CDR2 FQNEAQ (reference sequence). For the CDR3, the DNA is TGTGCCAGCAGCCCACAAACTGACTCCTACAATGAGCAGTTCTTC. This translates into CASSPQTDSYNEQFF.

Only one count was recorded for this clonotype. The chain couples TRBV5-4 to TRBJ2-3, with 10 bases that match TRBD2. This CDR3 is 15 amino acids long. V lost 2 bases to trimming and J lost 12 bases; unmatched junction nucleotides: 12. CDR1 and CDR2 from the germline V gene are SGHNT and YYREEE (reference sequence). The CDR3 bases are TGTGCCAGCAGCTTACTAGCGGGACGACTCACGCTTCAGTATTTT. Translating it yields CASSLLAGRLTLQYF.

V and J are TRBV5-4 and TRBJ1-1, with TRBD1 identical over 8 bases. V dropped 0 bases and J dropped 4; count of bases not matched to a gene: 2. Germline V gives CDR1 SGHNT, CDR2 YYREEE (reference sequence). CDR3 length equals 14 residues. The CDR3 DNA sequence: TGTGCCAGCAGCTTGGAAGACAGGGGCACTGAAGCTTTCTTT. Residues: CASSLEDRGTEAFF.

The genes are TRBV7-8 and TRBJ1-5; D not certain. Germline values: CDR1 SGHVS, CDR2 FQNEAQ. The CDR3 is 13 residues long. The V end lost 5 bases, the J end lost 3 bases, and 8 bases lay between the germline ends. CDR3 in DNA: TGTGCCAGCAGCGCACGGGCCAATCAGCCCCAGCATTTT. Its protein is CASSARANQPQHF. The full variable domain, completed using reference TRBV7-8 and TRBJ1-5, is GAGVSQSPRYKVAKRGQDVALRCDPISGHVSLFWYQQALGQGPEFLTYFQNEAQLDKSGLPSDRFFAERPEGSVSTLKIQRTQQEDSAVYLCASSARANQPQHFGDGTRLSIL.

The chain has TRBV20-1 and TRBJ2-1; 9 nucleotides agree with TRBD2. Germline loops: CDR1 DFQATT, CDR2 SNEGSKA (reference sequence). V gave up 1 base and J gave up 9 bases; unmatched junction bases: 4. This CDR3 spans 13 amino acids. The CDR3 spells CSARVAGVVEQFF. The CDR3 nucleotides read TGCAGTGCTAGAGTAGCGGGAGTGGTTGAGCAGTTCTTC.

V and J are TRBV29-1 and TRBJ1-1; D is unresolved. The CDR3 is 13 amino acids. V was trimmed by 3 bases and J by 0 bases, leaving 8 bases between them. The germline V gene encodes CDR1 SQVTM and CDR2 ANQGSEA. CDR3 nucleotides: TGCAGCGTTGAGCCCCGAGTGAACACTGAAGCTTTCTTT. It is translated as CSVEPRVNTEAFF.

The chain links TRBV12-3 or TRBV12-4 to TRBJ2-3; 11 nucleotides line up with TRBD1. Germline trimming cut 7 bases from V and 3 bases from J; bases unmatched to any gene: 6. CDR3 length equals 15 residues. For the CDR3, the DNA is TGTGCCAGCACGTCCGGGACAGGGGGAACAGATACGCAGTATTTT. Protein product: CASTSGTGGTDTQYF.

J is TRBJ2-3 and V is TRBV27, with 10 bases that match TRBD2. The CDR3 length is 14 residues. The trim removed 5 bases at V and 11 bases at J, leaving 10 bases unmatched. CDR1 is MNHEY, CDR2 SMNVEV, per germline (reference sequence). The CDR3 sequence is CASSPRTEREGQYF. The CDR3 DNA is TGTGCCAGCAGTCCCAGGACGGAGCGGGAGGGGCAGTATTTT.

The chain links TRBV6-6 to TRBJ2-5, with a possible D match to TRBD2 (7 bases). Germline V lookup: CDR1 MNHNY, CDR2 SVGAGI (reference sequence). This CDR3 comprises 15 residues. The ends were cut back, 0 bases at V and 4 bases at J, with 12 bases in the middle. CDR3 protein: CASSYSQGGRETQYF. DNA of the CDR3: TGTGCCAGCAGTTACTCACAGGGCGGGAGAGAGACCCAGTACTTC.

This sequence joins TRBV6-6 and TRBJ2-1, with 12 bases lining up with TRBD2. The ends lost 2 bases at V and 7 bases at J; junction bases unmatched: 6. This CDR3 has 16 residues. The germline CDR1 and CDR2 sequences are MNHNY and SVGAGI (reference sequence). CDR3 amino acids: CASSYPTSGRGNEQFF. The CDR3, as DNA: TGTGCCAGCAGTTACCCGACTAGCGGGAGAGGTAATGAGCAGTTCTTC.